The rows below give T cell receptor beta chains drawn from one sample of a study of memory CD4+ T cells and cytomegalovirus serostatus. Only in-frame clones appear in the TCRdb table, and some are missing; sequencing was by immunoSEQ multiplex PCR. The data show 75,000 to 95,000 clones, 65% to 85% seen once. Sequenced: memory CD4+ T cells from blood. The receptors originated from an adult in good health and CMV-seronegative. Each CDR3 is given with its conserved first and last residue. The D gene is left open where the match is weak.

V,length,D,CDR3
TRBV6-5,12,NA,CASNPTGQPQHF
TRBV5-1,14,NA,CASSPGQRNAEAFF
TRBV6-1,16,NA,CASSESGQIPNYGYTF
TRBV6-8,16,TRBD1,CASRTNRGGPDQPQHF
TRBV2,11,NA,CASGGEYEQYF
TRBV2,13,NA,CASSEWLTGELFF
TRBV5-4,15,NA,CASSSEWGQGETQYF
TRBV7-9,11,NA,CASTNRDTQYF
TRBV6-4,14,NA,CASSEFNGSGEQYF
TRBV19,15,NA,CASSTGLSSGNTIYF
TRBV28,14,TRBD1,CASSLQGGWTEAFF
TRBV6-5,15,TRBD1,CASRGQGVWSSPLHF
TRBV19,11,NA,CASMRSTEAFF
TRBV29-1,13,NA,CSVEMAAGTETFF
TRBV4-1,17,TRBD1,CASSHRAIQGAGEKLFF
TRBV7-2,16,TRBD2,CASSLVTGGLGYEQFF
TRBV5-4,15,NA,CASSLGDRPFDEQYF
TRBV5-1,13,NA,CASSLGGNTEAFF
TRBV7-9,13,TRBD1,CAAGQGENTEAFF
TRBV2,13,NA,CASSLDWRNTIYF
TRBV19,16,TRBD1,CASSEKPGQGTQPQHF
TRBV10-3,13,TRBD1,CAIRQGAGNTIYF
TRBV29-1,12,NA,CSVGSPNYGYTF
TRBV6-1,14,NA,CASSSGATNEKLFF
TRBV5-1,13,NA,CASSSQGNTEAFF
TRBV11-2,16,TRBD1,CASSFHPGTGSSEQFF
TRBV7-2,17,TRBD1,CASSLVDRGDRTGELFF
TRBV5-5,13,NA,CASSLGPTAGAFF
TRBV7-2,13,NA,CASSLTSSYGYTF
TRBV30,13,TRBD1,CAWSGQGSGEQYF
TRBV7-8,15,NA,CASSLIALSSYEQYF
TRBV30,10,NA,CASAGGGYTF
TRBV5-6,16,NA,CASSLLGSGSYNEQFF
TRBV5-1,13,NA,CASTDSMNTEAFF
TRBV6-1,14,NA,CASSPGTGANVLTF
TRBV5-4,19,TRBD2,CASSLKLSGVISGANVLTF
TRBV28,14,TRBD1,CASSPNRGTTEAFF